A selection of T cell receptor beta chains follows, all from one sample in a study of PD-L1 blockade in urothelial cancer. TCRdb's table, derived via immunoSEQ multiplex PCR, lists solely in-frame clones and lacks some. The data hold about 30,000 clones, with over 75% observed a single time. The source was PBMCs, collected around atezolizumab (anti-PD-L1) treatment. The source is a man aged 50-59 years with urothelial cancer. Each CDR3 is given with its conserved first and last residue. The D gene is left open where the match is weak. Size is omitted from some rows. Given values are once, few, many or a class for expanded clones.

D gene	CDR3 length	clone size	V gene	J gene	CDR3 protein	CDR3 DNA
-	17	-	TRBV16	TRBJ1-5	CASSQIELIARDQPQHF	TGTGCCAGCAGCCAAATTGAGCTCATAGCGCGGGATCAGCCCCAGCATTTT
-	15	-	TRBV10-1	TRBJ2-2	CASSDAAKNTGELFF	TGCGCCAGCAGTGACGCGGCTAAGAACACCGGGGAGCTGTTTTTT
-	18	-	TRBV4-2	TRBJ1-3	CASSQEWRQSGIGNTIYF	TGTGCCAGCAGCCAAGAATGGCGACAGTCGGGCATTGGAAACACCATATATTTT
-	17	-	TRBV13	TRBJ2-7	CASSLLRGSLTPYEQYF	TGTGCCAGCAGCTTACTCCGGGGGAGCCTTACGCCATACGAGCAGTACTTC
TRBD1	15	-	TRBV30	TRBJ1-6	CAATFRDSRISPLHF	TGTGCCGCCACTTTCCGGGACAGTCGAATTTCACCCCTCCACTTT
TRBD1	13	-	TRBV10-1	TRBJ2-7	CASSRDRGYEQYF	TGCGCCAGCAGCCGGGACAGGGGTTACGAGCAGTACTTC
-	14	-	TRBV5-8	TRBJ2-2	CASILPGVPGELFF	TGTGCCAGCATCCTACCCGGGGTCCCCGGGGAGCTGTTTTTT
-	14	few	TRBV7-6	TRBJ2-5	CASSLVGGRETQYF	TGTGCCAGCAGCTTAGTGGGGGGGCGTGAGACCCAGTACTTC
-	14	medium-sized	TRBV7-6	TRBJ1-1	CASSLAGGQTEAFF	TGTGCCAGCAGCTTAGCGGGAGGCCAGACTGAAGCTTTCTTT
-	14	-	TRBV19	TRBJ1-2	CASSTTTTSYGYTF	TGTGCCAGTAGCACTACTACCACCAGCTATGGCTACACCTTC
-	14	-	TRBV27	TRBJ2-2	CASSPLGGTGELFF	TGTGCCAGCAGTCCACTCGGCGGCACCGGGGAGCTGTTTTTT